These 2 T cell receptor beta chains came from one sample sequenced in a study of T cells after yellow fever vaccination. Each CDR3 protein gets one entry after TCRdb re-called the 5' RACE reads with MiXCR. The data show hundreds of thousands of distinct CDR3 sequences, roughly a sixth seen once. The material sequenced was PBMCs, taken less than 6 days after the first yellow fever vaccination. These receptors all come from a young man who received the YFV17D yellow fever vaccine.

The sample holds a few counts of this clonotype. The CDR3 DNA reads TGTGCCATCAGTGGACGACAGGGAGGGACTGAAGCTTTCTTT. Protein product: CAISGRQGGTEAFF. The rearrangement uses TRBV10-3 and TRBJ1-1; 7 bases fit TRBD1. V lost 4 bases and J lost 5; bases outside the gene matches: 7. Germline-derived CDR1 and CDR2 are ENHRY and SYGVKD. This CDR3 is 14 amino acids long.

CDR3: CASSPTGVIYEQYF. The CDR3 region has the DNA TGTGCCAGCAGCCCGACAGGGGTGATATACGAGCAGTACTTC. The chain combines TRBV7-2 with TRBJ2-7; the match to TRBD1 covers 8 bases. The CDR3 totals 14 residues. V shed 5 bases and J 4 bases; nucleotides not matched to a gene: 7. Germline assignment: CDR1 SGHTA and CDR2 FQGNSA.